This TCR beta chain comes out of a study of shared clonotypes between healthy human individuals (dated by TCRdb to between 2020 and 2021). Regarding the complete study: The cohort included a few men and a couple of women between 18 and 49 years of age. For each donor, CD4 naive and CD4 memory were each given three plates, CD8 naive was given two plates, and CD8 memory was given one plate. To estimate repertoire size and how much clonotypes are shared between individuals, the study performed deep sequencing of blood TCR repertoires from five healthy adults. To increase sequencing depth and limit assay-specific biases, TCR repertoire library preparation and sequencing were carried out by different laboratories using diverse techniques. Each donor's leukapheresis produced roughly between roughly 0.85 and 10 billion PBMCs. The full study reports these points: Naive subsets generally had larger estimated clonotype richness than memory subsets did. Sampling was limited to blood, and TCR repertoires in tissue likely differ from TCR repertoires in blood. Because the study included only a small number of donors, the genetic and exposure-history diversity represented was limited. Rarefaction of sorted-subset datasets indicated incomplete sequencing despite the large sequencing depth. Sharing across four donors was observed for approximately 5% of naive CD4, over 3% of naive CD8, 2% to 2.5% of memory CD4, and about 0.4% of memory CD8 clonotypes. Pairwise subsampling led to the expectation that sequencing depth would affect the degree of clonotype sharing among donors. Compared with non-shared clonotypes, clonotypes shared by all four sorted-subset donors had higher generation probabilities.

From cysteine to phenylalanine, the CDR3 is 16 amino acids long. Only CDR3 DNA is held: 48 bases, read in frame from base 1. After removal of 0 bases from V and 5 bases from J, the junction retains 6 bases not matched to a gene. According to the germline V gene (reference sequence), CDR1 reads SGHNT and CDR2 reads YYREEE. For the CD8 naive samples, CD45RO-negative cells were positively selected for CCR7, yielding a CD45RA+CCR7+ population from which TemRA cells were excluded. Healthy HIV-negative adults with no recently reported acute infections or vaccinations were included as donors. All donors were Caucasian adults living in Nashville, Tennessee, USA. Blood was collected by leukapheresis, and PBMCs were isolated by Ficoll-Histopaque density gradient centrifugation and then cryopreserved in liquid nitrogen vapor phase. Analytical flow cytometry was used to check the purity and quantity of each magnetically sorted T cell population. From each sorted fraction, genomic DNA was isolated and quantified by UV absorbance on a Nanodrop 2000c.

About this clone: This clone's antigen is unknown. The record has no base qualities; no much larger clone is one base away.

Using the deep immunoSEQ assay, TCR CDR3 regions were amplified from genomic DNA by multiplex PCR. Extracted genomic DNA from each cell subset was spread evenly across all wells of several immunoSEQ 96-well plates, with each plate serving as a replicate. For sorted subsets, each replicate PCR was loaded with 200 ng genomic DNA, equivalent to approximately 33,000 T cell genomes. Purified libraries were measured with a Qubit 3.0 fluorometer, size-checked on a Bioanalyzer 2100, and measured again with the KAPA Library Quantification kit. A separate single-read 150-cycle Illumina NextSeq 550 flow cell was used to sequence each immunoSEQ 96-well plate. As for the original processing: Because the immunoSEQ output included only junctional sequences and no quality scores, the filtering could not be the same as the filtering used for full-length reads. Sequences were annotated with PyIR, a Python wrapper for IgBLAST v1.9, and V/J genes and CDR3 were assigned using IMGT germline references. Reads with weak V/J assignments (E-value above 1e-6), missing CDR3, stop codons, out-of-frame junctions, or ambiguous translated residues were removed. A V3J clonotype was defined by an identical inferred V gene, J gene, and CDR3 amino acid sequence. Percentage overlap between repertoires was calculated by dividing the number of shared unique clonotypes by the size of the smaller repertoire. Richness of each repertoire was evaluated using RTK rarefaction, the Chao1 estimator, and Recon v2.1 estimates of unobserved clonotypes. OLGA was used to compute generation probabilities for all TCRbeta clonotypes that the gDNA method yielded from a handful of donors. What TCRdb holds here is the immuneACCESS table cut down to in-frame rearrangements. Part of the clones is not present; checked against another copy, under half of the missing clones reflect an unresolved V gene, and the others are unexplained. The V and J calls and clone size were taken over from that table, and D and trimming were inferred from the DNA. The sample table lists hundreds of thousands of clones, roughly 96% of them with a count of one. 0.11% of the sample is taken by the ten largest.

The chain was built from TRBV5-4 and TRBJ2-5; TRBD2 agrees with 11 junctional bases. The TCR originated in a woman aged 25 to 39 in good health. The specimen sequenced was naive CD8+ T cells sorted from blood. This specimen's cell subset or site label, per the study, means: CD45RA+CCR7+. The DNA sequence follows: TGTGCCAGCAGCTTGGGTCTAGCGGGAGGAACGGAGACCCAGTACTTC. It codes for CASSLGLAGGTETQYF.